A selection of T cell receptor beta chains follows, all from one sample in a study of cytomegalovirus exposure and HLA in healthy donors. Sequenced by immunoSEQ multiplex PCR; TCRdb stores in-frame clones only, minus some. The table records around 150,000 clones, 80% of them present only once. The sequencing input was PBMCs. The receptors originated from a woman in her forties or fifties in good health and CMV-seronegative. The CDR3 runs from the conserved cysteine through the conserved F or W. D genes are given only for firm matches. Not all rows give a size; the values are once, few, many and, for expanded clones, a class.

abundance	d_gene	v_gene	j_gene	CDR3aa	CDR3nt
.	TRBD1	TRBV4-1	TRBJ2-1	CASSSEPTPGGSLSYNEQFF	TGCGCCAGCAGCTCCGAACCCACCCCAGGGGGTAGCCTCTCCTACAATGAGCAGTTCTTC
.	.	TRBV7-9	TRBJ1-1	CASSQEVKHAEAFF	TGTGCCAGCAGCCAGGAAGTCAAGCACGCTGAAGCTTTCTTT
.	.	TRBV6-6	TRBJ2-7	CASSYSTSSSYEQYF	TGTGCCAGCAGTTACTCGACAAGTAGCTCCTACGAGCAGTACTTC
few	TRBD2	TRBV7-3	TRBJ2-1	CASSLGLAAYNEQFF	TGTGCCAGCAGCTTGGGACTAGCGGCCTACAATGAGCAGTTCTTC
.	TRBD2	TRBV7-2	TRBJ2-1	CASSLVPGTSPYNEQFF	TGTGCCAGCAGCTTAGTTCCCGGGACTAGCCCATACAATGAGCAGTTCTTC
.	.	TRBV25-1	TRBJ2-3	CASSVFIQGTDTQYF	TGTGCCAGCAGTGTTTTTATTCAGGGCACAGATACGCAGTATTTT
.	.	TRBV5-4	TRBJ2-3	CASSFNPEGGRSDTQYF	TGTGCCAGCAGCTTCAACCCAGAGGGGGGGAGGTCAGATACGCAGTATTTT
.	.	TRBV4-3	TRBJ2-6	CASSLVGANVLTF	TGCGCCAGCAGTCTCGTTGGGGCCAACGTCCTGACTTTC
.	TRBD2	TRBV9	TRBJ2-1	CASSVGGLAGLEQFF	TGTGCCAGCAGCGTAGGGGGACTAGCGGGACTTGAGCAGTTCTTC
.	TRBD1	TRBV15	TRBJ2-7	CATSRRTGVPYEQYF	TGTGCCACCAGCAGACGGACAGGGGTTCCCTACGAGCAGTACTTC
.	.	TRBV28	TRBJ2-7	CASSLSSGAPYEQYF	TGTGCCAGCAGTTTATCTTCAGGGGCCCCCTACGAGCAGTACTTC
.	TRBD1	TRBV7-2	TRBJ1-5	CASSAGTGVQPQHF	TGTGCCAGCTCCGCCGGGACAGGGGTTCAGCCCCAGCATTTT
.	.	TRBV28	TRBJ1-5	CASLGYEYQPQHF	TGTGCCAGTTTGGGCTACGAGTATCAGCCCCAGCATTTT
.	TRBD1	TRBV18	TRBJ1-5	CASSPTGRNQPQHF	TGTGCCAGCTCGCCGACAGGGCGCAATCAGCCCCAGCATTTT
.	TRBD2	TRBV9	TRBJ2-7	CASSVSSGSSYEQYF	TGTGCCAGCAGCGTAAGTAGCGGGAGTTCCTACGAGCAGTACTTC
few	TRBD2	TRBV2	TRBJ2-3	CASTVTSGADTQYF	TGTGCCAGCACCGTGACTAGCGGGGCCGATACGCAGTATTTT
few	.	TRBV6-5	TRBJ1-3	CASSSHGISNTIYF	TGTGCCAGCAGTTCCCACGGTATTTCAAACACCATATATTTT
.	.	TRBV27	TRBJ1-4	CASSLRGKEEKLFF	TGTGCCAGCAGTTTACGAGGGAAAGAAGAAAAACTGTTTTTT
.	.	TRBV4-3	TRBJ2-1	CASSGRDKNNYNEQFF	TGCGCCAGCAGCGGCAGGGACAAAAACAACTACAATGAGCAGTTCTTC
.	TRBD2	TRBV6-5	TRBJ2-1	CATQAGGLYNEQFF	TGTGCCACCCAGGCGGGGGGCCTCTACAATGAGCAGTTCTTC
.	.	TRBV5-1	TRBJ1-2	CASSLGQQGPYGYTF	TGCGCCAGCAGCTTGGGACAACAGGGTCCCTATGGCTACACCTTC
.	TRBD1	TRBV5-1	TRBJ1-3	CASSFGTGVGNTIYF	TGCGCCAGCAGCTTTGGAACAGGGGTAGGAAACACCATATATTTT
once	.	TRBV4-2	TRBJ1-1	CASSQDNFEAFF	TGTGCCAGCAGCCAAGATAACTTTGAAGCTTTCTTT
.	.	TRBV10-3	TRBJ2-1	CAISDTNREPNEQFF	TGTGCCATCAGTGACACGAACAGGGAGCCTAATGAGCAGTTCTTC
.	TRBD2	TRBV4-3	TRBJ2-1	CASSQSPGLEDGEQFF	TGCGCCAGCAGCCAATCACCGGGACTAGAGGACGGTGAGCAGTTCTTC
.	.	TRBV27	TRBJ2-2	CASSLYGETGELFF	TGTGCCAGCAGTTTATACGGGGAAACCGGGGAGCTGTTTTTT
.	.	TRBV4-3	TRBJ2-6	CASGSFSGANVLTF	TGCGCCAGCGGCAGTTTTTCTGGGGCCAACGTCCTGACTTTC
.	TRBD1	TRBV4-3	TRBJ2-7	CASSPGTGSFYEQYF	TGCGCCAGCAGCCCCGGGACAGGATCCTTCTACGAGCAGTACTTC
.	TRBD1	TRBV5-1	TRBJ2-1	CASSLVTGGLYNEQFF	TGCGCCAGCAGCTTGGTTACAGGGGGACTCTACAATGAGCAGTTCTTC
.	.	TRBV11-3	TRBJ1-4	CASSLGQGTNEKLFF	TGTGCCAGCAGCTTAGGTCAGGGAACTAATGAAAAACTGTTTTTT
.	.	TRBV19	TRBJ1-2	CASSPSSFTYGYTF	TGTGCCAGTAGTCCCTCTTCATTCACTTATGGCTACACCTTC